The present T cell receptor (beta chain) was sequenced within a study of T cell changes during pregnancy in multiple sclerosis. Trimming at V came to 4 bases and at J to 6 bases, leaving 5 bases not matched to a gene. The CDR3 covers 14 residues. The germline CDR1 and CDR2 sequences are LGHNA and YSLEER. Only in-frame clones appear in the TCRdb table, and some are missing; sequencing was by immunoSEQ multiplex PCR. Among tens of thousands of clones, approximately 92% were seen once, and the ten largest hold less than 3%. This specimen was peripheral blood, taken in the third trimester of pregnancy. The sequence was collected from a female donor in good health, enrolled as a control in a pregnancy study. The rearrangement joins TRBV4-3 to TRBJ2-1; 8 nucleotides align to TRBD2. The CDR3 region is CASSPGTSINEQFF. As DNA, the CDR3 is TGCGCCAGCAGCCCCGGGACTAGTATCAATGAGCAGTTCTTC.